Given below is one T cell receptor beta chain in context. This sample was included in a study of blood T cell repertoires in COVID-19. The wider study: Sources were T cells, B-cell-depleted T cells, or PBMCs; the material itself was cDNA or gDNA.

Per the original methods: The assay estimated nucleated cells by amplifying reference gene primers. Profiling relied on immunoSEQ multiplex PCR, and the TCRdb table lists in-frame clones only, not all of them. That table is the source of V, J and clone size, and D and trimming were worked out from the DNA. The data show about 190,000 clones, with about nine tenths seen just once and approximately 2.1% held by the top ten. Sequenced sample: peripheral blood. This TCR was sampled from a man between 65 and 85 years old with active or convalescent COVID-19.

The chain's CDR3 is CASSPHGPGGHNEQFF. The DNA for the CDR3 is TGTGCCAGCAGCCCTCATGGGCCCGGAGGGCACAATGAGCAGTTCTTC. The rearrangement links TRBV28 to TRBJ2-1; D perhaps matches TRBD2 (6 bases). The CDR3 covers 16 residues. The V and J ends lost 6 bases and 5 bases respectively, with 20 bases between them. Germline CDR1 is MDHEN and CDR2 is SYDVKM.